This T cell receptor (beta chain) was recorded in a study of a mutant IDH1 vaccine in newly diagnosed glioma (dated by TCRdb to the early 2020s). A note on the overall study: Of the approximately 35 treated patients, approximately 60% were male and 37.5% were female, and the mean age was around 40 years. Prior to enrollment, standard therapy consisting of radiotherapy alone, temozolomide alone, or radiochemotherapy with temozolomide had been administered to patients, with the combination being received by most patients. Six visits were used for peripheral blood collection: V03 (baseline), V05, V07, V10, V12 and V13. For exploratory analyses, 25 treated patients had longitudinal TCRB deep sequencing done wherever samples were available.

Library method: the immunoSEQ multiplex PCR assay. Rearranged TCR beta chain sequences were amplified using the hsTCRB Kit according to the manufacturer's protocol. TCRB libraries were sequenced on an Illumina MiSeq. The published analysis was carried out like this. The proprietary platform of the kit vendor was used for demultiplexing, trimming and gene mapping. TCRdb retrieved this table from immuneACCESS and kept in-frame rearrangements only. Not all clones are present; in checked studies, unresolved V genes account for under half, and no reason is known for the remainder. V and J calls and clone size are given by that table; D and trimming were obtained from the DNA. For this sample the table gives approximately 35,000 clones, of which less than 90% were detected only once. About 4.9% of the sample is in the top ten clones. The investigation overall reported the following: It was noted by the authors that analyses of patient blood samples could not be reproduced owing to sample limitations. Vaccine-induced immune responses across multiple MHC alleles were detected in approximately 93% of patients. No apparent relationship was observed between pseudoprogression and alterations in the top peripheral T cell clonotypes detected by TCRB sequencing. PBMC samples for TCRB deep sequencing were selected based on availability.

The meaning of the sample's time point label: baseline, week 1 (first vaccination visit). The treatment or condition tag for this specimen amounts to: pre-vaccination baseline after standard-of-care therapy. All donors had newly diagnosed IDH1-mutant astrocytomas of WHO grade 3 or 4 that showed loss of nuclear ATRX. The samples were drawn from NOA16, a multicentre, single-arm, open-label phase I trial in Germany that tested a mutant IDH1 peptide vaccine in humans for the first time. Blood drawn at visit V03 was used as the baseline sample for immunogenicity testing. Genomic DNA for TCRB sequencing was extracted from EDTA blood using the DNeasy Blood and Tissue Kit. Trimming costs V 7 bases and J 2 bases, and their ends lie 17 bases apart. CDR1 and CDR2 were assigned from the germline V gene as MGHRA and YSYEKL. Reading from cysteine to phenylalanine, the CDR3 counts 15 amino acids. Solely the CDR3 DNA is kept, with 45 bases framed from the first base.

To note about this clone: Its antigen is still unknown. No quality values exist for individual bases; no much larger clone is one base distant.

The chain links TRBV4-1 with TRBJ1-1, and perhaps TRBD1 as D gene, on 6 matching bases. This receptor was taken from a woman aged 40 to 50 with glioma. The input for sequencing was PBMCs, taken from a glioma patient treated with radiotherapy, temozolomide or both. The CDR3 protein: CASITTRRGNTEAFF. In nucleotide form, the sequence is TGCGCCAGCATAACTACGCGCAGGGGAAACACTGAAGCTTTCTTT.